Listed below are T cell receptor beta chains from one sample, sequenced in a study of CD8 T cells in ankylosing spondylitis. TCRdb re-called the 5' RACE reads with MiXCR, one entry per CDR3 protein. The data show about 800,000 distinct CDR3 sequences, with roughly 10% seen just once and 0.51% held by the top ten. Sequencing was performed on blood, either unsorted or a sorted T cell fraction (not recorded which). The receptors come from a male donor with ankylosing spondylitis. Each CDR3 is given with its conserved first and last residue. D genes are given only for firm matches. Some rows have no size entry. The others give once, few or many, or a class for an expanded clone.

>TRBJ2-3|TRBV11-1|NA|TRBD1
CASSRDRDQGDTQYF
TGTGCCAGCAGCCGAGACAGGGATCAAGGAGATACGCAGTATTTT
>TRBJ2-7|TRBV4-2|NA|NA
CASSQGPGSVGEQYF
TGTGCCAGCAGCCAAGGACCGGGATCGGTCGGTGAGCAGTACTTC
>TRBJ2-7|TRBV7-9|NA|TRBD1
CASSSGQGLLRSEYF
TGTGCCAGCAGCTCGGGACAGGGACTCTTACGGTCGGAGTACTTC
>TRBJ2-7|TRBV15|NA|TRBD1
CATSREGQAYEQYF
TGTGCCACCAGCAGAGAGGGACAGGCCTACGAGCAGTACTTC
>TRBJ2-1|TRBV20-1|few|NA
CSAYRRDLEQFF
TGCAGTGCTTATAGGCGGGACTTAGAGCAGTTCTTC
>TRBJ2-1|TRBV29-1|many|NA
CSVPGADSYNEQFF
TGCAGCGTCCCCGGCGCGGACTCCTACAATGAGCAGTTCTTC
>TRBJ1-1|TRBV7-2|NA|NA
CASSLDQGTEAFF
TGTGCCAGCAGCTTAGATCAGGGCACTGAAGCTTTCTTT
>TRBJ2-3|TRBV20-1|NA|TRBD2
CSASAGGDTDTQYF
TGCAGTGCTAGTGCGGGGGGGGACACAGATACGCAGTATTTT
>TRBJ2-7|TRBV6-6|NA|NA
CASRWADPYEQYF
TGTGCCAGCAGGTGGGCCGACCCCTACGAGCAGTACTTC
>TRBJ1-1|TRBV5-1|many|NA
CASSSGTLNTEAFF
TGCGCCAGCAGCTCCGGGACCCTGAACACTGAAGCTTTCTTT
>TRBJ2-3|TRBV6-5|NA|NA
CASSYRRSADTQYF
TGTGCCAGCAGTTACCGAAGGTCCGCAGATACGCAGTATTTT
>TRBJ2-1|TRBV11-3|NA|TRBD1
CASSSLVGDRGLEQFF
TGTGCCAGCAGCTCATTAGTAGGAGACAGGGGGCTTGAGCAGTTCTTC
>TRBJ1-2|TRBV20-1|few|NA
CSAREGGTSNYGYTF
TGCAGTGCTAGAGAAGGGGGGACCTCTAACTATGGCTACACCTTC
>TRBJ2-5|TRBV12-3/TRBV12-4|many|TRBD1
CASSYRTGQETQYF
TGTGCCAGCAGTTACCGGACAGGGCAAGAGACCCAGTACTTC
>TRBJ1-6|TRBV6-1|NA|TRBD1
CASSEQGATGSPLHF
TGTGCCAGCAGTGAACAGGGGGCGACAGGGTCACCCCTCCACTTT
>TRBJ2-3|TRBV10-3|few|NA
CAISRDISTDTQYF
TGTGCCATCAGTAGGGACATATCCACAGATACGCAGTATTTT
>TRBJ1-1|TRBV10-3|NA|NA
CAITQRRETEAFF
TGTGCCATCACTCAAAGGAGGGAGACTGAAGCTTTCTTT
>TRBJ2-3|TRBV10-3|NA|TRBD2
CAISASTSGGTDTQYF
TGTGCCATCAGTGCCTCGACTAGCGGGGGCACAGATACGCAGTATTTT
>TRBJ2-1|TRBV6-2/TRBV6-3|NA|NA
CASMASSYNEQFF
TGTGCCAGCATGGCGAGCTCCTACAATGAGCAGTTCTTC
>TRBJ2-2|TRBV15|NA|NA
CATSLSVGTGELFF
TGTGCCACCAGCCTCAGTGTCGGTACGGGGGAGCTGTTTTTT
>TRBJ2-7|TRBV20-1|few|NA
CSARPLVSGRQYF
TGCAGTGCTAGACCTCTGGTCTCTGGCCGGCAGTACTTC
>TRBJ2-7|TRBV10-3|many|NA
CAISDGGGYYEQYF
TGTGCCATCAGTGACGGTGGCGGATACTACGAGCAGTACTTC
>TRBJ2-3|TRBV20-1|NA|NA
CSARRFTGTQYF
TGCAGTGCTAGACGCTTCACTGGGACGCAGTATTTT
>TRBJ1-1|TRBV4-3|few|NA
CASSQDLGRGAFF
TGCGCCAGCAGCCAAGATTTGGGCAGGGGAGCTTTCTTT
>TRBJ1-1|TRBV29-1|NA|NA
CSGKGTENTEAFF
TGCAGCGGGAAAGGGACGGAGAACACTGAAGCTTTCTTT
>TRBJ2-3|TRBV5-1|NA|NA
CASSLALGDTDTQYF
TGCGCCAGCAGCTTGGCTTTGGGGGACACAGATACGCAGTATTTT
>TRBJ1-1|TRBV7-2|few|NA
CASSLKQGQTEAFF
TGTGCCAGCAGCTTAAAACAAGGACAGACTGAAGCTTTCTTT